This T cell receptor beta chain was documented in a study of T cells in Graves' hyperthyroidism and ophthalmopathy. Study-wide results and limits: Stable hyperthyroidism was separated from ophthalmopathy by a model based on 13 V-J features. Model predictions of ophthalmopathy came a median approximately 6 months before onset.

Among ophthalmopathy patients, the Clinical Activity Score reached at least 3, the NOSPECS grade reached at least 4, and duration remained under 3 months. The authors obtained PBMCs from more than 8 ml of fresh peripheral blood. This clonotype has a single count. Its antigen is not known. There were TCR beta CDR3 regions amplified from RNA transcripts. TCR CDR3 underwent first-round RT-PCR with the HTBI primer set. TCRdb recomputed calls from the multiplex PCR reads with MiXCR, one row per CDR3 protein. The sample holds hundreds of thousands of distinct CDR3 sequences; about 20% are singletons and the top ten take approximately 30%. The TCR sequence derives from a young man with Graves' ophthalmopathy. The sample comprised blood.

CDR3 nucleotide sequence: TGTGCCAGCAGTTCTCCTCTAGAATACGAGCAGTACGTC. It specifies CASSSPLEYEQYV. This sequence joins TRBV28 and TRBJ2-7; D not resolved. CDR3 length equals 13 residues. V shed 4 bases and J shed 4 bases, with 11 bases lying between them. CDR1 MDHEN and CDR2 SYDVKM come from the germline V gene.